The entry below describes one TCR beta chain. An end of the junction does not agree with germline; a read error may underlie this. This entry comes from a study of human T cells and chemical hapten exposure. MiXCR, run by TCRdb on the RACE reads, gives a single entry per CDR3 protein. This sample has about 400,000 distinct CDR3 sequences; roughly 6.3% occur once, and the top ten carry 4.5% to 6%. Time point described: patch test 2, 6 weeks after DPC sensitization. Treatment denoted: therapeutic diphenylcyclopropenone sensitization with weekly scalp DPC. This CDR3 spans 15 amino acids. Germline CDR1 and CDR2: SSHAT and FNYEAQ (reference sequence).

The receptor was isolated from a woman between 18 and 30 years old with alopecia areata. Some clones in this sample may be carry-over from other donors' samples. This chain links TRBV7-7 with TRBJ2-1; TRBD2 matches at 8 bases. Sequenced here: whole blood, sampled in connection with sensitization to the hapten diphenylcyclopropenone (DPC). CDR3 nucleotide sequence: TGTGCTAGCAGCCCAAGGTCGGGGGGGGACAATGAGCAGTTCTTC. Translating it yields CASSPRSGGDNEQFF.